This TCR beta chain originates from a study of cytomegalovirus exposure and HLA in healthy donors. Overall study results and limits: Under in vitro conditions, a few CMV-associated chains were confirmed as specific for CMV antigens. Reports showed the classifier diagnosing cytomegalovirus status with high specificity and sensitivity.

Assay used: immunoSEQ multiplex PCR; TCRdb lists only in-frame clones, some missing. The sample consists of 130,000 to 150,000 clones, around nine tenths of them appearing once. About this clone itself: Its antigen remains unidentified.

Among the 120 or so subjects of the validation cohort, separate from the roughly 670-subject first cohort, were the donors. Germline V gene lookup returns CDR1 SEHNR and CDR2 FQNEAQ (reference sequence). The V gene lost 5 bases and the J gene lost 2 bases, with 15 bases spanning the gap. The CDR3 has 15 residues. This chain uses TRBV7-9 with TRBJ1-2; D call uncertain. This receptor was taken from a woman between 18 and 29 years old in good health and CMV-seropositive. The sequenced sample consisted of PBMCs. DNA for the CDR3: TGTGCCAGCAGCCCCCGTGACCGCGGGAACTATGGCTACACCTTC. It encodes CASSPRDRGNYGYTF.